This T cell receptor (beta chain) appears in the sequencing data of a study of T-cell reconstitution after alpha-beta-depleted transplantation in children. Study-wide results and limits: When one year had passed after transplant, most T-cell counts and diversity came from newly produced T cells.

Turning to this clonotype: The antigen is unknown.

It was with unique molecular identifiers that the TCRbeta library was prepared. TCRdb analysed the PCR reads with MiXCR anew, one entry per CDR3 protein. The sample includes about 470,000 distinct CDR3 sequences, around 46% of them seen just once. There are 14 residues in the CDR3. The V gene's germline CDR1 is SGHTA and CDR2 FQGNSA. The V gene lost 5 bases and the J gene lost 2 bases, with 10 bases spanning the gap. The clonotype was recovered from a girl aged 2-10 years with aplastic anemia, due to receive a stem cell transplant. J is TRBJ1-3 and V is TRBV7-2; possibly TRBD1 for D (6 bases). This sample comprised PBMCs, obtained before TCRalphabeta/CD19-depleted stem cell transplant. This CDR3 reads CASSRDKTGNTIYF. The CDR3, as DNA: TGTGCCAGCAGCCGGGACAAAACTGGAAACACCATATATTTT.